Presented here are 27 T cell receptor beta chains from one specimen sequenced in a study of regulatory T cells in long-lasting Graves disease. Time point defined: persistent/refractory GD, antithyroid drugs over 5 years with positive TRAb. RNA extracted from PBMCs served as the sequencing template. CDR3-region Arm-PCR and iRepertoire HTBI primers produced the TCR beta libraries. In TCRdb, the multiplex PCR reads were re-called with MiXCR into one record per CDR3 protein. Of some 420,000 distinct CDR3 sequences listed, roughly 22% are singletons. This sample comprised peripheral blood mononuclear cells (PBMCs), obtained when the disease was refractory, from a patient treated with antithyroid drugs. The source of these receptors is a female donor with Graves disease.

This clonotype was seen a handful of times. The chain couples TRBV11-2 to TRBJ1-3; 12 nucleotides align to TRBD1. Germline values: CDR1 SGHAT, CDR2 FQNNGV. V was clipped by 5 bases and J by 8 bases; unmatched bases: 7. This CDR3 contains 15 residues. Here the CDR3 reads CASSAGQGAGYTIYF. The CDR3 bases are TGTGCCAGCAGCGCGGGACAGGGGGCCGGATACACCATATATTTT.

This clonotype was recorded a few times. The chain recombines TRBV30 with TRBJ1-1; D gene uncertain. CDR1 and CDR2 from the germline V gene are GTSNPN and SVGIG (reference sequence). The CDR3 has 14 amino acids. The V gene lost 0 bases and the J gene lost 6 bases, with 14 bases spanning the gap. The DNA for the CDR3 is TGTGCCTGGAGTGTGCGACGCATTGGGGCTGAAGCTTTCTTT. Translating gives CAWSVRRIGAEAFF.

This clonotype was picked up many times. The chain recombines TRBV28 with TRBJ2-7; TRBD1 matches at 8 bases. The germline gives CDR1 MDHEN, CDR2 SYDVKM. Trimming at V came to 5 bases and at J to 2 bases, leaving 8 bases not matched to a gene. CDR3 size: 15 residues. Here the CDR3 reads CASSERTGRPYEQYF. CDR3 DNA sequence: TGTGCCAGCAGTGAGCGGACAGGGCGCCCCTACGAGCAGTACTTC. The full variable domain, its missing parts supplied by reference TRBV28 and TRBJ2-7, is DVKVTQSSRYLVKRTGEKVFLECVQDMDHENMFWYRQDPGLGLRLIYFSYDVKMKEKGDIPEGYSVSREKKERFSLILESASTNQTSMYLCASSERTGRPYEQYFGPGTRLTVT.

This clonotype was seen many times. This CDR3 is CASSREALNYGYTF. As DNA, the CDR3 is TGTGCCAGCAGCCGAGAAGCCCTGAACTATGGCTACACCTTC. The genes are TRBV28 and TRBJ1-2; D call uncertain. Trimming cost V 6 bases and J 2 bases, with 13 bases left between them. The CDR3 spans 14 residues. CDR1 and CDR2 (germline): MDHEN, SYDVKM.

The J gene is TRBJ1-2, the V gene TRBV7-8; TRBD1 matches at 8 bases. Germline V gene sequence: CDR1 SGHVS, CDR2 FQNEAQ. This CDR3 region has 19 residues. J lost 0 bases, V lost 1 base, and 13 bases had no gene match. This chain's CDR3 is CASSLVRGTGARANYGYTF. DNA for the CDR3: TGTGCCAGCAGCTTAGTTCGAGGGACAGGAGCGCGTGCTAACTATGGCTACACCTTC.

The V gene is TRBV3-1, the J gene TRBJ2-7; 12 nucleotides agree with TRBD2. Germline loops: CDR1 LGHDT, CDR2 YNNKEL (reference sequence). The ends lost 0 bases at V and 3 bases at J; junction bases unmatched: 9. The length of the CDR3 is 18 residues. CDR3 DNA: TGTGCCAGCAGCCAAGATGGCCCTAGCGGGAGGGAATACTACGAGCAGTACTTC. It codes for CASSQDGPSGREYYEQYF.

This clonotype was observed a few times. The gene calls are TRBV28 and TRBJ1-4, with D unresolved. The J call could be wrong; TRBJ1-6 is a better fit for the DNA end. CDR3 length equals 16 residues. CDR1 and CDR2 (germline): MDHEN, SYDVKM. The CDR3 spells CASNSGEEFRGSPLHF. The CDR3 DNA reads as TGTGCCAGCAATTCCGGGGAAGAATTTAGAGGTTCACCCCTCCACTTT.

The rearrangement links TRBV10-3 to TRBJ2-2, with TRBD1 identical over 9 bases. J was trimmed by 1 base and V by 6 bases; bases with no gene match: 3. This CDR3 has 15 residues. The germline V gene encodes CDR1 ENHRY and CDR2 SYGVKD. The CDR3 sequence is CAIRADRGNTGELFF. Here the CDR3 DNA reads TGTGCCATCAGAGCGGACAGGGGGAACACCGGGGAGCTGTTTTTT.

This clonotype has a handful of counts. The chain recombines TRBV27 with TRBJ1-1, with a tentative D call TRBD1 (6 bases). The ends were cut back, 5 bases at V and 0 bases at J, with 16 bases in the middle. Germline lookup yields CDR1 MNHEY and CDR2 SMNVEV (reference sequence). CDR3 length equals 16 residues. Written as DNA, the CDR3 is TGTGCCAGCAGTAAAAGACAGGTTCTGGTGAACACTGAAGCTTTCTTT. Protein: CASSKRQVLVNTEAFF.

CDR3 sequence: CASSYSGEGDTQYF. The CDR3 nucleotides read TGTGCCAGCAGCTATAGCGGGGAGGGGGATACGCAGTATTTT. The rearrangement joins TRBV7-3 to TRBJ2-3, with TRBD2 matching over 8 bases. Germline assignment: CDR1 SGHTA and CDR2 FQGTGA. V lost 4 bases and J lost 6; bases outside the gene matches: 6. The CDR3 is made up of 14 amino acids.

The chain is built from TRBV19 and TRBJ1-6; 7 positions match TRBD1. The CDR3 is 13 residues long. V lost 10 bases to trimming and J lost 7 bases; unmatched junction nucleotides: 7. Germline values: CDR1 LNHDA, CDR2 SQIVND (reference sequence). The CDR3 nucleotides read TGTGCCACTAGGGACAGTGGGAATTCACCCCTCCACTTT. The encoded protein is CATRDSGNSPLHF.

Ten or more counts support this clonotype. The gene calls are TRBV5-1 and TRBJ2-4; perhaps TRBD2 as D (5 bases). CDR3 length equals 14 residues. V was cut by 4 bases and J by 10 bases, with 18 bases left in between. CDR1 and CDR2 (germline): SGHRS, YFSETQ. This chain's CDR3 is CASSPLQAEDIQYF. The CDR3 nucleotides are TGCGCCAGCAGCCCCCTCCAAGCGGAGGATATTCAGTACTTC.

This chain uses TRBV9 with TRBJ2-2, with TRBD1 matching 7 bases. The CDR3 has 16 residues. Germline CDR1 and CDR2: SGDLS and YYNGEE. Unmatched junction bases numbered 4, after V lost 2 bases and J lost 0 bases. The CDR3 bases are TGTGCCAGCAGCGTCTCCGGGACAGCGAACACCGGGGAGCTGTTTTTT. It is translated as CASSVSGTANTGELFF.

This clonotype was recorded at least ten times. The genes are TRBV27 and TRBJ2-4; D could derive from TRBD1 or TRBD2 (6 bases each). Germline CDR1 MNHEY, CDR2 SMNVEV (reference sequence). This CDR3 contains 15 residues. With 6 bases removed from V and 0 bases from J, the gap between germline ends came to 12 bases. The CDR3 spells CASRGGRLAKNIQYF. In nucleotides, the CDR3 is TGTGCCAGCAGAGGGGGGCGCTTAGCCAAAAACATTCAGTACTTC.

The chain combines TRBV7-8 with TRBJ1-2; the match to TRBD1 covers 9 bases. The J segment lost 8 bases and the V segment lost 5 bases, leaving 15 bases of the junction unmatched. The length of the CDR3 is 16 residues. The germline V gene has CDR1 SGHVS and CDR2 FQNEAQ. The CDR3 loop reads CASSPTRTRDRDGYTF. The CDR3, as DNA: TGTGCCAGCAGCCCTACCCGGACCCGGGACAGGGACGGCTACACCTTC.

This clonotype was recorded many times. The J gene is TRBJ2-2, the V gene TRBV28, with 7 bases aligning to TRBD1. Germline trimming cut 7 bases from V and 4 bases from J; bases unmatched to any gene: 6. The CDR3 has 14 amino acids. Germline V gene sequence: CDR1 MDHEN, CDR2 SYDVKM. CDR3 DNA: TGTGCCAGCATTCCGGGACAGTCCACCGGGGAGCTGTTTTTT. It codes for CASIPGQSTGELFF.

This clonotype was counted many times. This chain links TRBV27 with TRBJ1-2; maybe TRBD1 (6 bases). The germline V gene encodes CDR1 MNHEY and CDR2 SMNVEV (reference sequence). V lost 5 bases and J 8 bases, leaving 18 bases between the germline ends. The CDR3 spans 14 residues. The CDR3 bases are TGTGCCAGCAGTACGGTTCGGGCCCAGGGGGGCTACACCTTC. Translated, it gives CASSTVRAQGGYTF.

This clonotype was recorded many times. The rearrangement uses TRBV28 and TRBJ2-7, with 9 bases identical to TRBD1. The trim removed 6 bases at V and 5 bases at J, leaving 11 bases unmatched. Germline CDR1 reads MDHEN; CDR2 reads SYDVKM. There are 15 residues in the CDR3. CDR3 residues: CASSSPQGAKDEQYF. The CDR3 DNA sequence: TGTGCCAGCAGCTCCCCACAGGGGGCGAAGGACGAGCAGTACTTC. The entire variable domain, with the rest obtained from reference TRBV28 and TRBJ2-7, is as follows: DVKVTQSSRYLVKRTGEKVFLECVQDMDHENMFWYRQDPGLGLRLIYFSYDVKMKEKGDIPEGYSVSREKKERFSLILESASTNQTSMYLCASSSPQGAKDEQYFGPGTRLTVT.

This clonotype was counted a few times. The chain combines TRBV28 with TRBJ2-3; D is ambiguous. Germline-derived CDR1 and CDR2 are MDHEN and SYDVKM. The CDR3 is 13 amino acids. V lost 1 base to trimming and J lost 6 bases, with 8 bases between them. CDR3 loop: CASSLSAADTQYF. For the CDR3, the DNA is TGTGCCAGCAGTTTATCGGCCGCTGATACGCAGTATTTT.

CDR3 sequence (DNA): TGCAGTGCGAAGCCTGGGACAGGGGGTACCTACGAGCAGTACTTC. This translates into CSAKPGTGGTYEQYF. The J gene is TRBJ2-7, the V gene TRBV20-1; 11 bases fit TRBD1. The CDR3 is 15 amino acids. Germline CDR1 reads DFQATT; CDR2 reads SNEGSKA (reference sequence). Trimming at V came to 6 bases and at J to 2 bases, leaving 9 bases not matched to a gene.

There are many counts of this clonotype. The chain has TRBV28 and TRBJ2-5; tentatively, D is TRBD2 (5 bases). The CDR3 contains 14 residues. V dropped 6 bases and J dropped 4 bases, with 15 bases sitting between them. The germline V gene encodes CDR1 MDHEN and CDR2 SYDVKM. The CDR3 coding sequence is TGTGCCAGCAGAATCCGCGGGTACGGAGAGACCCAGTACTTC. It specifies CASRIRGYGETQYF.

The sample holds many counts of this clonotype. The V and J genes are TRBV7-2 and TRBJ2-7; TRBD2 matches at 11 bases. J gave up 2 bases and V 5 bases, and 8 bases lay outside the gene matches. CDR3 length: 16 amino acids. Germline V CDR1 and CDR2: SGHTA, FQGNSA. The CDR3 DNA follows: TGTGCCAGCAGCCTTCCGACTAGCGGGACCCCCTACGAGCAGTACTTC. Its protein product is CASSLPTSGTPYEQYF. The full variable domain, completed using reference TRBV7-2 and TRBJ2-7, is GAGVSQSPSNKVTEKGKDVELRCDPISGHTALYWYRQSLGQGLEFLIYFQGNSAPDKSGLPSDRFSAERTGGSVSTLTIQRTQQEDSAVYLCASSLPTSGTPYEQYFGPGTRLTVT.

This clonotype was recorded at least ten times. The chain is built from TRBV7-2 and TRBJ1-5; unclear D gene. Trimming removed 1 base from V and 2 bases from J, with 12 bases in between. The germline CDR1 and CDR2 sequences are SGHTA and FQGNSA. The CDR3 has 16 amino acids. CDR3 sequence: CASSLVRRAGNQPQHF. In nucleotides, the CDR3 is TGTGCCAGCAGCTTAGTGAGGAGGGCCGGCAATCAGCCCCAGCATTTT.

This clonotype was picked up many times. The chain recombines TRBV28 with TRBJ2-7; D gene ambiguous. Germline lookup yields CDR1 MDHEN and CDR2 SYDVKM. The CDR3 sequence is 14 residues long. The V and J ends lost 5 bases and 5 bases respectively, with 16 bases between them. CDR3 nucleotide sequence: TGTGCCAGCAGTAAAACCTCTTTTTGGCACGAGCAGTACTTC. Translated: CASSKTSFWHEQYF.

This clonotype was picked up one time. The chain couples TRBV20-1 to TRBJ2-7, with 9 bases that match TRBD2. Germline-derived CDR1 and CDR2 are DFQATT and SNEGSKA (reference sequence). The trim removed 8 bases at V and 4 bases at J, leaving 12 bases unmatched. The CDR3 runs 14 residues. As DNA, the CDR3 is TGCAGTTCAATTCCGGGACTAGCTGCTTACGAGCAGTACTTC. It codes for CSSIPGLAAYEQYF.

This clonotype was detected many times. The gene calls are TRBV10-3 and TRBJ2-5; 8 bases fit TRBD1. The CDR3 is made up of 16 amino acids. The germline V gene has CDR1 ENHRY and CDR2 SYGVKD. V shed 6 bases and J 2 bases; nucleotides not matched to a gene: 11. CDR3 in amino acids: CAISQGQGAEQETQYF. CDR3 DNA sequence: TGTGCCATCAGCCAAGGGCAGGGGGCAGAACAAGAGACCCAGTACTTC.

A remark on this clonotype: A much larger clone lies one base from this, so it may be a read error. V is TRBV10-3 and J is TRBJ2-7, with 7 bases lining up with TRBD2. Germline V gene lookup returns CDR1 ENHRY and CDR2 SYGVKD. The CDR3 spans 16 residues. V was pared by 6 bases and J by 3 bases, with 14 bases of the junction left unmatched. CDR3 residues: CAISTRDYQKNYEQYF. The CDR3 coding sequence is TGTGCCATCAGCACCCGGGACTACCAAAAAAACTACGAGCAGTACTTC.